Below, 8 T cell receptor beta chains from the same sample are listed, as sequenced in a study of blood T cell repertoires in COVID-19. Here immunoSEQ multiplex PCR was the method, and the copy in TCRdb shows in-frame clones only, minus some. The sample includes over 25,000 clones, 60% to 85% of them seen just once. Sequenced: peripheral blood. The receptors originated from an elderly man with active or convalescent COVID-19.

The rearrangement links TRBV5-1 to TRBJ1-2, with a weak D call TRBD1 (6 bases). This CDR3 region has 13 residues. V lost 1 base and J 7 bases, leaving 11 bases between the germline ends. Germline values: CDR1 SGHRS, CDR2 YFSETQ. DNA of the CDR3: TGCGCCAGCAGCTTGTCAGGGGCGGGTGGCTACACCTTC. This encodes CASSLSGAGGYTF.

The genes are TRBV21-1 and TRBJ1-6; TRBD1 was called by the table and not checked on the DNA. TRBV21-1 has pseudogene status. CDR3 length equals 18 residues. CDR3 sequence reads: CASSESPDRDRGLSPLHF. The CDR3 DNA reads TGTGCCAGCAGCGAAAGTCCGGACCGGGACAGGGGGCTCTCACCCCTCCACTTT.

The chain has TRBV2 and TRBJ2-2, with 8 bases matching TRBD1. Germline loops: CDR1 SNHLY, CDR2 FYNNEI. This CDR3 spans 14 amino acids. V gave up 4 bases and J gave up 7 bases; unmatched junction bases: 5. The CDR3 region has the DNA TGTGCCAGCAGTGGGGGACAGGTTGTCGGGGAGCTGTTTTTT. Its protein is CASSGGQVVGELFF.

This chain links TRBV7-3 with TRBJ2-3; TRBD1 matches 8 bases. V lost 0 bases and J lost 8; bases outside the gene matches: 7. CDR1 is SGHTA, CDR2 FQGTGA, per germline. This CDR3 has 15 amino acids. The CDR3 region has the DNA TGTGCCAGCAGCTTAACCGGACAGGGCGCCGGTACGCAGTATTTT. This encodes CASSLTGQGAGTQYF. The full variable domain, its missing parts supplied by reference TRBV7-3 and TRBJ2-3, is GAGVSQTPSNKVTEKGKYVELRCDPISGHTALYWYRQSLGQGPEFLIYFQGTGAADDSGLPNDRFFAVRPEGSVSTLKIQRTERGDSAVYLCASSLTGQGAGTQYFGPGTRLTVL.

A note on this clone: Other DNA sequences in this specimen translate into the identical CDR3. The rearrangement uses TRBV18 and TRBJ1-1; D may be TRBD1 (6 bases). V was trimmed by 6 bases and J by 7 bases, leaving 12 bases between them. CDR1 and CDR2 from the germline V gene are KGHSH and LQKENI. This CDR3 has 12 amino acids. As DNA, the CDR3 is TGTGCCAGCTCTCAACAGGGTAGTGAAGCTTTCTTT. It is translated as CASSQQGSEAFF.

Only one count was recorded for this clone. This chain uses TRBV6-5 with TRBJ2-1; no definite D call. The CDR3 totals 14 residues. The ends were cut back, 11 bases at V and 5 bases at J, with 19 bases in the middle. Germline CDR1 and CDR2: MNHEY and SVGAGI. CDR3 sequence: CACVLTLPNNEQFF. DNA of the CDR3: TGTGCCTGTGTACTAACCCTACCTAACAATGAGCAGTTCTTC.

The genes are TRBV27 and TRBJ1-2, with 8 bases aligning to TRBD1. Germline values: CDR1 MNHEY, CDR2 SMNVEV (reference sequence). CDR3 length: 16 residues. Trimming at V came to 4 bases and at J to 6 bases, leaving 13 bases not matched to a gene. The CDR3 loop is CASSSFTPTGANGYTF. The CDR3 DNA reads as TGTGCCAGCAGTTCCTTTACCCCGACAGGGGCTAATGGCTACACCTTC.

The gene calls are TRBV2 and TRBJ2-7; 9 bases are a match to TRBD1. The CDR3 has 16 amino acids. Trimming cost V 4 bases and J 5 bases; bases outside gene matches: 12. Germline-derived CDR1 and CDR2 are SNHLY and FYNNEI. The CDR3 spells CASSGGGPGQGNEQYF. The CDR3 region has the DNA TGTGCCAGCAGTGGTGGAGGTCCGGGACAGGGCAACGAGCAGTACTTC.